Below are 28 T cell receptor beta chains sequenced from a single sample in a study of blood T cell repertoires in COVID-19. Produced via immunoSEQ multiplex PCR; TCRdb's table is partial and in-frame only. Of 350,000 or so clones in the sample, approximately 89% were seen once. Sample: peripheral blood. These receptors all stem from a woman in her sixties with COVID-19, enrolled during active disease.

The V call is TRBV20-1, the J call TRBJ1-5; D is unclear. This CDR3 spans 11 amino acids. Germline V gene lookup returns CDR1 DFQATT and CDR2 SNEGSKA (reference sequence). The V and J ends lost 6 bases and 8 bases respectively, with 11 bases between them. The CDR3 sequence: CSAGGWEPQHF. CDR3 DNA sequence: TGCAGTGCGGGAGGGTGGGAGCCCCAGCATTTT.

The chain recombines TRBV5-4 with TRBJ2-3; 8 nucleotides match TRBD2. The CDR3 has 14 residues. CDR1 and CDR2 from the germline V gene are SGHNT and YYREEE (reference sequence). The ends lost 0 bases at V and 5 bases at J; junction bases unmatched: 2. The CDR3 nucleotides read TGTGCCAGCAGCTTGGCGGGGGGGGGAGATACGCAGTATTTT. It yields the protein CASSLAGGGDTQYF. The entire variable domain, with the rest obtained from reference TRBV5-4 and TRBJ2-3, is as follows: ETGVTQSPTHLIKTRGQQVTLRCSSQSGHNTVSWYQQALGQGPQFIFQYYREEENGRGNFPPRFSGLQFPNYSSELNVNALELDDSALYLCASSLAGGGDTQYFGPGTRLTVL.

The genes are TRBV7-2 and TRBJ2-1, with 8 positions matching TRBD2. The CDR3 is 15 residues long. V lost 5 bases, J lost 9 bases, and 12 bases stayed unmatched. The germline CDR1 and CDR2 sequences are SGHTA and FQGNSA. CDR3 in DNA: TGTGCCAGCAGCAAACAAGTTACGGGGGGGAGTGAGCAGTTCTTC. It specifies CASSKQVTGGSEQFF.

V is TRBV7-9 and J is TRBJ1-1; tentatively, D is TRBD1 (6 bases). V dropped 5 bases and J dropped 5 bases, with 21 bases sitting between them. From germline, CDR1 is SEHNR and CDR2 FQNEAQ (reference sequence). CDR3 size: 16 residues. For the CDR3, the DNA is TGTGCCAGCAGCCCCGGGGTAGACAGGAGTCGGACTGAAGCTTTCTTT. Translation gives CASSPGVDRSRTEAFF.

The rearrangement joins TRBV6-6 to TRBJ1-1, with 8 bases lining up with TRBD1. Germline trimming cut 5 bases from V and 0 bases from J; bases unmatched to any gene: 23. Germline V lookup: CDR1 MNHNY, CDR2 SVGAGI (reference sequence). The CDR3 covers 21 residues. The CDR3 is CASSPSFGTGFPLFMNTEAFF. CDR3 bases: TGTGCCAGCAGTCCATCCTTTGGGACAGGTTTTCCTCTTTTCATGAACACTGAAGCTTTCTTT.

A remark on this clone: Other DNA sequences in the same sample also yield this CDR3. The chain joins TRBV7-9 to TRBJ1-1; 8 bases are shared with TRBD1. CDR3 size: 14 residues. Unmatched junction bases numbered 3, after V lost 5 bases and J lost 1 base. From germline, CDR1 is SEHNR and CDR2 FQNEAQ (reference sequence). CDR3 bases: TGTGCCAGCAGCCCCGACAGGGGGAACACTGAAGCTTTCTTT. It codes for CASSPDRGNTEAFF.

V usage is TRBV4-2 and J usage is TRBJ1-4; D is undetermined. The V gene lost 1 base and the J gene lost 4 bases, with 7 bases spanning the gap. The CDR3 has 14 amino acids. Germline loops: CDR1 LGHNA, CDR2 YNFKEQ. The CDR3 reads CASSQVFGNEKLFF. As DNA, the CDR3 is TGTGCCAGCAGCCAAGTTTTCGGTAATGAAAAACTGTTTTTT.

The chain uses TRBV12-3 or TRBV12-4 and TRBJ2-7; D gene uncertain. CDR3 length: 12 residues. Trimming cost V 6 bases and J 4 bases, with 10 bases left between them. This CDR3 reads CASSLDTYEQYF. In nucleotides, the CDR3 is TGTGCCAGCAGCCTTGACACTTACGAGCAGTACTTC.

The V and J genes are TRBV2 and TRBJ2-7, with D tentatively TRBD1 (6 bases). Trimming stripped 7 bases from V and 3 bases from J, with 16 bases between. The germline gives CDR1 SNHLY, CDR2 FYNNEI. The CDR3 totals 14 residues. CDR3 region: CASTKGGGSYEQYF. The DNA of the CDR3 is TGTGCCAGCACCAAAGGGGGTGGTAGCTACGAGCAGTACTTC.

The chain joins TRBV6-6 to TRBJ1-3; D possibly corresponds to TRBD1 (6 bases). The CDR3 consists of 16 residues. Germline CDR1 is MNHNY and CDR2 is SVGAGI (reference sequence). V was trimmed by 0 bases and J by 2 bases, leaving 11 bases between them. The CDR3 region is CASSYSRGDPGNTIYF. As DNA, the CDR3 is TGTGCCAGCAGTTACTCCAGGGGTGATCCTGGAAACACCATATATTTT.

This clone was recorded once. The chain combines TRBV5-1 with TRBJ1-1; 7 positions agree with TRBD1. Trimming removed 3 bases from V and 1 base from J; junction bases left unmatched: 6. CDR3 length equals 15 residues. Per germline, CDR1 SGHRS and CDR2 YFSETQ. The CDR3 DNA follows: TGCGCCAGCAGCTATTCCCGGACAGGGAACACTGAAGCTTTCTTT. This sequence encodes CASSYSRTGNTEAFF. Using reference TRBV5-1 and TRBJ1-1 for the parts outside the CDR3, the full variable domain is KAGVTQTPRYLIKTRGQQVTLSCSPISGHRSVSWYQQTPGQGLQFLFEYFSETQRNKGNFPGRFSGRQFSNSRSEMNVSTLELGDSALYLCASSYSRTGNTEAFFGQGTRLTVV.

The chain is built from TRBV7-9 and TRBJ1-1; 7 bases are a match to TRBD1. Germline V gene lookup returns CDR1 SEHNR and CDR2 FQNEAQ (reference sequence). With 8 bases clipped from V and 12 bases from J, the junction kept 6 bases outside the gene matches. CDR3 length equals 10 residues. Here the CDR3 reads CASEGASTFF. The CDR3 DNA follows: TGTGCCAGCGAGGGGGCGAGTACTTTCTTT.

The V and J genes are TRBV5-1 and TRBJ1-6; TRBD1 matches at 9 bases. CDR1 and CDR2 from the germline V gene are SGHRS and YFSETQ. Germline trimming cut 4 bases from V and 5 bases from J; bases unmatched to any gene: 4. This CDR3 spans 15 amino acids. The CDR3 DNA is TGCGCCAGCAGCAGGACAGGGGTGAATAATTCACCCCTCCACTTT. The encoded protein is CASSRTGVNNSPLHF. Full variable domain (rest looked up from reference TRBV5-1 and TRBJ1-6): KAGVTQTPRYLIKTRGQQVTLSCSPISGHRSVSWYQQTPGQGLQFLFEYFSETQRNKGNFPGRFSGRQFSNSRSEMNVSTLELGDSALYLCASSRTGVNNSPLHFGNGTRLTVT.

The rearrangement joins TRBV12-3 or TRBV12-4 to TRBJ1-2; 7 bases are a match to TRBD1. The ends lost 6 bases at V and 6 bases at J; junction bases unmatched: 7. The CDR3 has 13 residues. The CDR3 spells CASSQQGFDGYTF. CDR3 bases: TGTGCCAGCAGCCAACAGGGGTTCGATGGCTACACCTTC.

As concerns this clone: Other DNA sequences within the sample encode an identical CDR3. The chain combines TRBV19 with TRBJ2-5, with D maybe TRBD2 (6 bases). Germline V gives CDR1 LNHDA, CDR2 SQIVND (reference sequence). With 6 bases removed from V and 1 base from J, the gap between germline ends came to 9 bases. The CDR3 contains 13 residues. The CDR3 DNA is TGTGCCAGTAGCTCCGGGAGCCAAGAGACCCAGTACTTC. Its translation: CASSSGSQETQYF.

J is TRBJ1-5 and V is TRBV3-1 (or the pseudogene TRBV3-2); tentative D call: TRBD1 (5 bases). This CDR3 comprises 16 residues. The germline V gene encodes CDR1 LGHDT and CDR2 YNNKEL (reference sequence). Trimming took 6 bases from V and 7 from J, leaving 22 bases between them. The DNA of the CDR3 is TGTGCCAGCAGTCGAGAGGCCAAGGGGTTGGCACAGCCCCAGCATTTT. Its protein product is CASSREAKGLAQPQHF.

CDR3 nucleotide sequence: TGTGCCAGCAGCTTAGTTCCAAACACCGGGGAGCTGTTTTTT. This gives the protein CASSLVPNTGELFF. V and J are TRBV7-2 and TRBJ2-2; unclear D gene. The CDR3 has 14 amino acids. V was clipped by 1 base and J by 2 bases, with 5 bases between them. Germline loops: CDR1 SGHTA, CDR2 FQGNSA.

The chain couples TRBV28 to TRBJ2-7; TRBD2 matches 7 bases. The V gene end was trimmed by 7 bases and the J gene end by 5 bases; junction bases not matched to a gene: 8. The CDR3 has 13 residues. Germline V gene lookup returns CDR1 MDHEN and CDR2 SYDVKM. The CDR3 spells CASTRGGAHEQYF. In nucleotides, the CDR3 is TGTGCCAGCACCCGGGGAGGGGCCCACGAGCAGTACTTC.

The chain uses TRBV7-9 and TRBJ1-2; D is undetermined. The ends were cut back, 5 bases at V and 5 bases at J, with 15 bases in the middle. Germline V gene lookup returns CDR1 SEHNR and CDR2 FQNEAQ (reference sequence). This CDR3 is built from 14 residues. Here the CDR3 reads CASSQAGDGYGYTF. Written as DNA, the CDR3 is TGTGCCAGCAGCCAGGCCGGGGATGGGTATGGCTACACCTTC.

The chain uses TRBV25-1 and TRBJ2-3, with 8 bases matching TRBD1. This CDR3 is 14 amino acids long. V was clipped by 5 bases and J by 4 bases; unmatched bases: 5. Germline values: CDR1 MGHDK, CDR2 SYGVNS. The chain's CDR3 is CASSNQQGADTQYF. The DNA of the CDR3 is TGTGCCAGCAGTAACCAACAGGGGGCAGATACGCAGTATTTT.

This rearrangement joins TRBV11-3 to TRBJ1-2; TRBD1 might be the D (5 bases). V lost 2 bases, J lost 10 bases, and 11 bases lay in between. The CDR3 is 12 residues long. The germline CDR1 and CDR2 sequences are SGHNT and YENEEA. CDR3 loop: CASSLRGTAYTF. CDR3 in DNA: TGTGCCAGCAGCTTACGGGGGACGGCCTACACCTTC.

The chain is built from TRBV5-1 and TRBJ1-2; 9 nucleotides align to TRBD1. V lost 3 bases and J lost 3; bases outside the gene matches: 0. The CDR3 sequence is 13 residues long. Germline V gene sequence: CDR1 SGHRS, CDR2 YFSETQ. CDR3 DNA: TGCGCCAGCAGCTGGACAGGGGACTATGGCTACACCTTC. Translating gives CASSWTGDYGYTF.

The chain employs TRBV6-5 and TRBJ2-5, with TRBD1 as a possible D gene (8 bases). The germline V and J ends were trimmed by 8 bases and 2 bases, with 15 bases remaining between them. Germline CDR1 reads MNHEY; CDR2 reads SVGAGI. This CDR3 contains 14 residues. CDR3 coding DNA: TGTGCCAGCGCCGACAGGGGAGGGCAAGAGACCCAGTACTTC. Translated, it gives CASADRGGQETQYF.

This sequence joins TRBV7-9 and TRBJ1-6; tentatively, D is TRBD1 (5 bases). The CDR3 is made up of 14 amino acids. Germline V gene lookup returns CDR1 SEHNR and CDR2 FQNEAQ (reference sequence). V was cut by 5 bases and J by 9 bases, with 14 bases left in between. The DNA of the CDR3 is TGTGCCAGCAGCCCGGACACGGCTGCTTCACCCCTCCACTTT. It codes for CASSPDTAASPLHF.

The chain recombines TRBV5-1 with TRBJ1-1, with TRBD1 matching 9 bases. The germline gives CDR1 SGHRS, CDR2 YFSETQ. The CDR3 is made up of 15 amino acids. V shed 2 bases and J 5 bases; nucleotides not matched to a gene: 7. This CDR3 is CASSLQGARGTEAFF. The CDR3, as DNA: TGCGCCAGCAGCTTACAGGGGGCAAGGGGGACTGAAGCTTTCTTT.

The chain couples TRBV7-3 to TRBJ2-2; 9 nucleotides match TRBD2. Germline V gene lookup returns CDR1 SGHTA and CDR2 FQGTGA. V shed 1 base and J 4 bases; nucleotides not matched to a gene: 10. This CDR3 has 18 residues. CDR3 residues: CASSLMGSGGIITGELFF. DNA of the CDR3: TGTGCCAGCAGCTTAATGGGTAGCGGGGGAATTATCACCGGGGAGCTGTTTTTT.

Here the CDR3 DNA reads TGTGCCAGTACAAAAGGATGGGGCTACCTTCCTGTAGCTTTCTTT. Protein: CASTKGWGYLPVAFF. V gene TRBV19 combines with J gene TRBJ1-1, with a tentative D call TRBD1 (5 bases). The germline V and J ends were trimmed by 7 bases and 10 bases, with 25 bases remaining between them. Looked up from germline, CDR1 is LNHDA and CDR2 is SQIVND (reference sequence). The CDR3 extends over 15 amino acids.

The CDR3 coding sequence is TGTGCTAGTGCCCTCGGGGGGGCCCCCTCGGATGAGCAGTTCTTC. It yields the protein CASALGGAPSDEQFF. This sequence joins TRBV12-5 and TRBJ2-1; 8 positions match TRBD2. Trimming cost V 7 bases and J 8 bases; bases outside gene matches: 13. CDR1 and CDR2 (germline): LGHNT, FRNRAP. This CDR3 region has 15 residues.